This T cell receptor (beta chain) came from a study of CD4 T cells in relation to SARS-CoV-2 and coronaviruses. In the study overall: Median patient age was about 41 years, spanning 21 to 72 years.

Worth noting for this clone: Antigen unknown.

75,000 to 100,000 naive or memory CD4+ cells were cultured with CEF peptides for approximately eleven days. CEF-cultured naive and memory CD4+ T cell DNA got survey-level sequencing. Repertoires were generated with immunoSEQ multiplex PCR, while TCRdb's copy carries only in-frame clones and drops some. The sample yields about 39,000 clones, approximately 80% seen once. CDR3 length equals 16 residues. Germline V gene data show CDR1 as GTSNPN and CDR2 as SVGIG (reference sequence). Trimming shortened V by 3 bases and J by 4 bases, and 21 bases separated the two germline ends. The sequence was collected from an adult with COVID-19. This sequence joins TRBV30 and TRBJ1-2; weak D call: TRBD1 (5 bases). Sequencing was performed on memory CD4+ T cells from PBMCs, cultured in vitro. The CDR3 spells CAWRQSGTPRGYGYTF. The CDR3 DNA sequence: TGTGCCTGGAGGCAATCCGGGACCCCGAGGGGCTATGGCTACACCTTC.